This TCR beta chain was sequenced in a study of shared clonotypes between healthy human individuals. Per the germline V gene, CDR1 is MNHNY and CDR2 is SVGAGI (reference sequence). The ends were cut back, 8 bases at V and 5 bases at J, with 15 bases in the middle. CDR3 length equals 13 residues. Sequencing was performed with immunoSEQ multiplex PCR; in TCRdb, only in-frame clones are kept and a portion is missing. This sample yields around 2.1 million clones, of which under 97% are seen a single time; around 0.13% belongs to the top ten. Sequenced: naive CD4+ T cells sorted from blood. Subset indicated: CD45RA+ positively selected. The rearrangement uses TRBV6-6 and TRBJ1-2; the D is unclear. The receptor's source is a man between 18 and 35 years old in good health. CDR3 sequence reads: CASSLTSPYGYTF. CDR3 nucleotide sequence: TGTGCCAGCTCGTTGACATCACCGTATGGCTACACCTTC.